These 5 T cell receptor beta chains were all obtained from the same sample, sequenced in a study of human T cells and chemical hapten exposure. TCRdb reanalysed the RACE reads using MiXCR and keeps one entry per CDR3 protein. The sample has approximately 77,000 distinct CDR3 sequences; less than 15% are singletons. The time point: pre-sensitization, week 0. The treatment: therapeutic diphenylcyclopropenone sensitization with weekly scalp DPC. Specimen: whole blood, collected in connection with sensitization to the hapten diphenylcyclopropenone (DPC). Every receptor here comes from a woman between 50 and 59 years old with alopecia areata. Some clones in this sample may be carry-over from other donors' samples.

The chain carries TRBV4-2 and TRBJ2-5, with D possibly TRBD1 on 6 matching bases. The V end lost 2 bases, the J end lost 3 bases, and 16 bases lay between the germline ends. CDR1 LGHNA and CDR2 YNFKEQ come from the germline V gene. The CDR3 totals 16 residues. Here the CDR3 DNA reads TGTGCCAGCAGCCAACCACCCGAGACAGGAAAAGAGACCCAGTACTTC. As protein: CASSQPPETGKETQYF.

The chain is built from TRBV7-8 and TRBJ1-1, with 8 bases lining up with TRBD1. The germline gives CDR1 SGHVS, CDR2 FQNEAQ. The junction had 8 bases not matched to a gene; V was cut back by 4 bases and J by 4 bases. The CDR3 loop spans 15 amino acids. CDR3 sequence: CASSSIRGRGTEAFF. CDR3 in DNA: TGTGCCAGCAGCTCAATCAGGGGGCGAGGCACTGAAGCTTTCTTT.

This chain links TRBV24-1 with TRBJ1-5, with 7 bases lining up with TRBD1. The CDR3 contains 17 residues. Germline trimming cut 3 bases from V and 0 bases from J; bases unmatched to any gene: 7. CDR1 and CDR2 from the germline V gene are KGHDR and SFDVKD. CDR3 sequence: CATSDGSRQGSNQPQHF. The CDR3 DNA sequence: TGTGCCACCAGTGATGGGAGTAGACAGGGTAGCAATCAGCCCCAGCATTTT.

This clonotype was detected ten times or more. This sequence joins TRBV24-1 and TRBJ1-6; no clear D gene. This CDR3 spans 12 amino acids. Germline values: CDR1 KGHDR, CDR2 SFDVKD. V shed 3 bases and J shed 10 bases, with 6 bases lying between them. The chain's CDR3 is CATSDPFSPLHF. CDR3 in DNA: TGTGCCACCAGTGATCCCTTCTCACCCCTCCACTTT.

CDR3 sequence reads: CASSQETVYGYTF. The CDR3 DNA reads TGTGCCAGCAGCCAAGAGACAGTCTATGGCTACACCTTC. J is TRBJ1-2 and V is TRBV3-1; D may be TRBD1 (5 bases). The germline V and J ends were trimmed by 0 bases and 4 bases, with 6 bases remaining between them. The CDR3 is 13 amino acids. CDR1 and CDR2 (germline): LGHDT, YNNKEL (reference sequence).